The next 15 T cell receptor beta chains were all read from a single sample in a study of OX40 agonist ivuxolimab in advanced cancers. Repertoires were generated with immunoSEQ multiplex PCR, while TCRdb's copy carries only in-frame clones and drops some. The repertoire includes approximately 47,000 clones, about 81% of them detected once, and around 7% sits in the top ten. The source was CD4+ or CD8+ T cells sorted from blood, collected in a trial of the OX40 agonist ivuxolimab. The receptors stem from an adult with an advanced solid tumor such as melanoma, head and neck, liver or kidney cancer.

Only one count was recorded for this clone. V and J are TRBV7-2 and TRBJ1-5, with 10 bases identical to TRBD1. Germline V gene lookup returns CDR1 SGHTA and CDR2 FQGNSA. CDR3 length: 16 residues. The trim removed 6 bases at V and 1 base at J, leaving 6 bases unmatched. CDR3 nucleotides: TGTGCCAGCAGTCAACGGGGACAGGGGAGCAATCAGCCCCAGCATTTT. The encoded protein is CASSQRGQGSNQPQHF.

The rearrangement joins TRBV19 to TRBJ2-1; 9 nucleotides agree with TRBD1. V shed 3 bases and J 15 bases; nucleotides not matched to a gene: 9. CDR1 is LNHDA and CDR2 is SQIVND in the germline V gene (reference sequence). This CDR3 has 13 residues. The CDR3 DNA reads as TGTGCCAGTAGTATGTCCGCCGGGACAGGGCGGTTCTTC. Protein sequence: CASSMSAGTGRFF.

This clone was seen just once. This chain links TRBV2 with TRBJ1-2; D is undetermined. The CDR3 covers 15 residues. Germline V CDR1 and CDR2: SNHLY, FYNNEI. The ends were cut back, 6 bases at V and 3 bases at J, with 17 bases in the middle. The CDR3 bases are TGTGCCAGCAGAGGGTTGGGTGGATGGGACTATGGCTACACCTTC. It specifies CASRGLGGWDYGYTF.

This clone has a handful of counts. The V gene is TRBV18, the J gene TRBJ1-2, with 7 nucleotides matching TRBD1. Trimming removed 4 bases from V and 3 bases from J; junction bases left unmatched: 5. From germline, CDR1 is KGHSH and CDR2 LQKENI. The CDR3 extends over 14 amino acids. CDR3 coding DNA: TGTGCCAGCTCACTTGGACAGGACCACTATGGCTACACCTTC. Encoded protein: CASSLGQDHYGYTF.

The chain recombines TRBV18 with TRBJ2-5; D is unclear. The CDR3 spans 13 residues. The germline CDR1 and CDR2 sequences are KGHSH and LQKENI. V was pared by 3 bases and J by 5 bases, with 10 bases between. CDR3 DNA sequence: TGTGCCAGCTCACCTTCGGGTAGGGAGACCCAGTACTTC. Its protein is CASSPSGRETQYF.

The rearrangement joins TRBV7-2 to TRBJ1-5; D is unclear. Per the germline V gene, CDR1 is SGHTA and CDR2 is FQGNSA. The germline V and J ends were trimmed by 3 bases and 5 bases, with 5 bases remaining between them. CDR3 length: 12 residues. The CDR3 is CASSFFDQPQHF. In DNA form, the CDR3 reads TGTGCCAGCAGCTTTTTTGATCAGCCCCAGCATTTT.

The J gene is TRBJ2-7, the V gene TRBV29-1, with 10 bases matching TRBD2. CDR3 length: 13 amino acids. After removal of 7 bases from V and 5 bases from J, the junction contained 8 bases not matched to a gene. The germline CDR1 and CDR2 sequences are SQVTM and ANQGSEA. CDR3 sequence: CSGASGSIDEQYF. The CDR3 nucleotides are TGCAGCGGGGCTAGCGGGAGTATCGACGAGCAGTACTTC.

J is TRBJ2-1 and V is TRBV6-1, with D uncertain. V was cut by 2 bases and J by 3 bases, with 11 bases left in between. Germline assignment: CDR1 MNHNS and CDR2 SASEGT. The CDR3 length is 15 residues. The CDR3 bases are TGTGCCAGCAGTGAACCACTGGATGTCTACAATGAGCAGTTCTTC. It encodes CASSEPLDVYNEQFF.

The chain has TRBV5-4 and TRBJ1-3; D remains unclear. From germline, CDR1 is SGHNT and CDR2 YYREEE (reference sequence). Trimming left V 7 bases short and J 8 bases short, with 16 bases between. CDR3 length: 13 residues. CDR3 nucleotide sequence: TGTGCCAGCGCTGGAGGGCGGGGAGACACCATATATTTT. Translated, it gives CASAGGRGDTIYF.

This chain links TRBV19 with TRBJ2-6; TRBD1 matches at 7 bases. With V trimmed by 8 bases and J by 2 bases, 6 bases remained unmatched. The CDR3 totals 15 residues. The germline V gene encodes CDR1 LNHDA and CDR2 SQIVND (reference sequence). In DNA, the CDR3 is TGTGCCAGTGGACGTACAGGGGCTGGGGCCAACGTCCTGACTTTC. This translates into CASGRTGAGANVLTF.

The CDR3 DNA follows: TGTGCCAGCAGACGTGGACCCGGAGATGGCTACACCTTC. This sequence encodes CASRRGPGDGYTF. V gene TRBV2 combines with J gene TRBJ1-2; D is uncertain. This CDR3 is 13 amino acids long. V was clipped by 6 bases and J by 6 bases, with 14 bases between them. Germline V gene data show CDR1 as SNHLY and CDR2 as FYNNEI.

This clone was counted only a few times. This chain connects TRBV4-1 to TRBJ2-1; TRBD1 matches at 7 bases. The CDR3 contains 15 residues. Trimming cost V 4 bases and J 3 bases; bases outside gene matches: 6. Germline V gene lookup returns CDR1 MGHRA and CDR2 YSYEKL. The CDR3 sequence: CASSPDRAHYNEQFF. The CDR3 bases are TGCGCCAGCAGCCCTGACAGGGCCCACTACAATGAGCAGTTCTTC.

V is TRBV12-5 and J is TRBJ1-1; D remains unclear. V gave up 0 bases and J gave up 6 bases, with 8 bases separating them. Germline lookup yields CDR1 LGHNT and CDR2 FRNRAP. The CDR3 loop spans 13 amino acids. The CDR3 DNA reads TGTGCTAGTGGTTTGGTAGCTGGTGCTGAAGCTTTCTTT. Protein: CASGLVAGAEAFF. Using reference TRBV12-5 and TRBJ1-1 for the parts outside the CDR3, the full variable domain is DARVTQTPRHKVTEMGQEVTMRCQPILGHNTVFWYRQTMMQGLELLAYFRNRAPLDDSGMPKDRFSAEMPDATLATLKIQPSEPRDSAVYFCASGLVAGAEAFFGQGTRLTVV.

This chain joins TRBV7-9 and TRBJ2-1; 11 bases are shared with TRBD2. Germline V gives CDR1 SEHNR, CDR2 FQNEAQ (reference sequence). J gave up 8 bases and V 5 bases, and 11 bases lay outside the gene matches. The CDR3 spans 16 residues. The CDR3, as DNA: TGTGCCAGCAGCCCAGATGGGACTAGCGGATTCGATGAGCAGTTCTTC. This codes for CASSPDGTSGFDEQFF.

This chain uses TRBV19 with TRBJ2-5; tentative D call: TRBD1 (8 bases). With 4 bases removed from V and 2 bases from J, the gap between germline ends came to 26 bases. The germline V gene encodes CDR1 LNHDA and CDR2 SQIVND (reference sequence). This CDR3 is built from 19 residues. Here the CDR3 reads CASSTLGQGRGGVQETQYF. DNA of the CDR3: TGTGCCAGTAGTACCCTTGGACAGGGTCGAGGGGGGGTGCAAGAGACCCAGTACTTC.